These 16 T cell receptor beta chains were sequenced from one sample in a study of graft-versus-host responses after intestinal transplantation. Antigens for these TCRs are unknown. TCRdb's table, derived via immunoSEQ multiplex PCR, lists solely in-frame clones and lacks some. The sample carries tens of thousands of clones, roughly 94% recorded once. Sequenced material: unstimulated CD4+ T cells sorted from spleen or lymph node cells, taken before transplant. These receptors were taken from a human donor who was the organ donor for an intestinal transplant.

Here the CDR3 DNA reads TGTGCCAGCAGCCAAGACAGGGACACTGAAGCTTTCTTT. Translation: CASSQDRDTEAFF. The chain couples TRBV4-2 to TRBJ1-1, with a possible D match to TRBD1 (5 bases). The CDR3 length is 13 residues. The germline CDR1 and CDR2 sequences are LGHNA and YNFKEQ. V shed 0 bases and J shed 3 bases, with 5 bases lying between them.

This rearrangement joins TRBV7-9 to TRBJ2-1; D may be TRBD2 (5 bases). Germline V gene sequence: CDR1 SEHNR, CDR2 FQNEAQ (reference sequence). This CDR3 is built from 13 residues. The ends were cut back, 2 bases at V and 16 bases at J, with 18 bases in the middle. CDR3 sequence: CASSLSGMAIAFF. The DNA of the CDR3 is TGTGCCAGCAGCTTATCGGGGATGGCCATAGCTTTCTTC.

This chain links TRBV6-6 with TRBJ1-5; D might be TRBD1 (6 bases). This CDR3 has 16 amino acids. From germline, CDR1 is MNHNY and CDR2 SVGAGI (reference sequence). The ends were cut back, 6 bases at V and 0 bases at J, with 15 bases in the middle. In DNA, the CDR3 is TGTGCCAGCAGAAGAATGGGACAAACTAGCAATCAGCCCCAGCATTTT. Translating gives CASRRMGQTSNQPQHF.

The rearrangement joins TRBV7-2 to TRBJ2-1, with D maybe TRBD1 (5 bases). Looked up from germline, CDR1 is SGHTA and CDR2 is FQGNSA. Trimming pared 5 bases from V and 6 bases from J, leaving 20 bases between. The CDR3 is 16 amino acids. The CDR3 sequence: CASSATRTPQGNEQFF. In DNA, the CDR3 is TGTGCCAGCAGCGCGACCCGGACCCCTCAGGGCAATGAGCAGTTCTTC.

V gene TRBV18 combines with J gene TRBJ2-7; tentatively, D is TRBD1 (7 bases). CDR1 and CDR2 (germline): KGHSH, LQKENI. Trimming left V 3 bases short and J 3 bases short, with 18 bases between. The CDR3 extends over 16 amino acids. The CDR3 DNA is TGTGCCAGCTCACCGCGGGACAGCCGGACTAACTACGAGCAGTACTTC. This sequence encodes CASSPRDSRTNYEQYF.

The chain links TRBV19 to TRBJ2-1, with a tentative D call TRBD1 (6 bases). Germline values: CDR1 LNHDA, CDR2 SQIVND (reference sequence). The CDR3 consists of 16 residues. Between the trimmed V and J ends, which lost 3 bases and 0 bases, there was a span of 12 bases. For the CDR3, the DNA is TGTGCCAGTAGTATTAAGGGCAGGGGCTCCTACAATGAGCAGTTCTTC. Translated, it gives CASSIKGRGSYNEQFF. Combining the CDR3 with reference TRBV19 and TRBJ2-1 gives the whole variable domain DGGITQSPKYLFRKEGQNVTLSCEQNLNHDAMYWYRQDPGQGLRLIYYSQIVNDFQKGDIAEGYSVSREKKESFPLTVTSAQKNPTAFYLCASSIKGRGSYNEQFFGPGTRLTVL.

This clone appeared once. Here the CDR3 DNA reads TGTGCCAGTAGTCACGACAGGGGGCAGTACTATGGCTACACCTTC. This sequence encodes CASSHDRGQYYGYTF. The V gene is TRBV19, the J gene TRBJ1-2; 10 bases match TRBD1. After removal of 5 bases from V and 3 bases from J, the junction contained 6 bases not matched to a gene. The CDR3 runs to 15 residues. Germline CDR1 is LNHDA and CDR2 is SQIVND (reference sequence). The whole variable domain, filled in from reference TRBV19 and TRBJ1-2, reads DGGITQSPKYLFRKEGQNVTLSCEQNLNHDAMYWYRQDPGQGLRLIYYSQIVNDFQKGDIAEGYSVSREKKESFPLTVTSAQKNPTAFYLCASSHDRGQYYGYTFGSGTRLTVV.

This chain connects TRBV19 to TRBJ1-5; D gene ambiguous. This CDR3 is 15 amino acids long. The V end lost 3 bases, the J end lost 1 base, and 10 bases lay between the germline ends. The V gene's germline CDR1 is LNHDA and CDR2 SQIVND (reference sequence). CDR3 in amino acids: CASSIMTQSNQPQHF. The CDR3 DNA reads TGTGCCAGTAGTATCATGACCCAGAGCAATCAGCCCCAGCATTTT.

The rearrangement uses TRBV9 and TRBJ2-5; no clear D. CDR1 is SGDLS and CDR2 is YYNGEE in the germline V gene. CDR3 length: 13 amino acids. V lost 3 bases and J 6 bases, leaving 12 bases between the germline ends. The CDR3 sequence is CASSAHVGQTQYF. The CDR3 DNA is TGTGCCAGCAGCGCCCATGTTGGTCAGACCCAGTACTTC.

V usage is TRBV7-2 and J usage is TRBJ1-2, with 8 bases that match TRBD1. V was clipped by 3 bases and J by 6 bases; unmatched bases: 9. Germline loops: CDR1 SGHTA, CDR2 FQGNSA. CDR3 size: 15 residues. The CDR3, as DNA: TGTGCCAGCAGCTTCGGTGAACAGGGGGTCAATGGCTACACCTTC. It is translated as CASSFGEQGVNGYTF. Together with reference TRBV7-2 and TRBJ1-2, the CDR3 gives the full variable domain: GAGVSQSPSNKVTEKGKDVELRCDPISGHTALYWYRQSLGQGLEFLIYFQGNSAPDKSGLPSDRFSAERTGGSVSTLTIQRTQQEDSAVYLCASSFGEQGVNGYTFGSGTRLTVV.

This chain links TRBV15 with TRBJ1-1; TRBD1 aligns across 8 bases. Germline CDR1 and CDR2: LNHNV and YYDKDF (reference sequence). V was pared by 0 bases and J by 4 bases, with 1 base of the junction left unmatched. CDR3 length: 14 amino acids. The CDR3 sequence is CATSRDTGGTEAFF. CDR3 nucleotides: TGTGCCACCAGCAGAGATACAGGGGGCACTGAAGCTTTCTTT.

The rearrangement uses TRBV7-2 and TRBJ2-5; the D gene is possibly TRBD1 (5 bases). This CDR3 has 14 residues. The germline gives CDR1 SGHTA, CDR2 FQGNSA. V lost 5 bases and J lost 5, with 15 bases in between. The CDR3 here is CASSPRAGMETQYF. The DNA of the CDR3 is TGTGCCAGCAGCCCTCGTGCAGGGATGGAGACCCAGTACTTC.

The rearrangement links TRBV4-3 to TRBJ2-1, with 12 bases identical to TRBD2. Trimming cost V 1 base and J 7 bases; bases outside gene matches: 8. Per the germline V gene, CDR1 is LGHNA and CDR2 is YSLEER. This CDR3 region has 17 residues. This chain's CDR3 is CASSQGPTSGGRNEQFF. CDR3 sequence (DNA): TGCGCCAGCAGCCAAGGCCCGACTAGCGGGGGACGAAATGAGCAGTTCTTC.

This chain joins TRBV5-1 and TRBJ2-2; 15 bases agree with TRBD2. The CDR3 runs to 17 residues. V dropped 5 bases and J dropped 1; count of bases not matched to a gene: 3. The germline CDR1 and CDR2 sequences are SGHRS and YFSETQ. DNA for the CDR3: TGCGCCAGCAGTTCGGGACTAGCGGGGGGGAACACCGGGGAGCTGTTTTTT. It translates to CASSSGLAGGNTGELFF.

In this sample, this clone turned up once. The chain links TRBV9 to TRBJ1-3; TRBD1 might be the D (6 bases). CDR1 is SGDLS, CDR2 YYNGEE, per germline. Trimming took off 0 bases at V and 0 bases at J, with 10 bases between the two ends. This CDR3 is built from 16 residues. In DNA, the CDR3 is TGTGCCAGCAGCGTAGAGGGACATCGCTCTGGAAACACCATATATTTT. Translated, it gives CASSVEGHRSGNTIYF.

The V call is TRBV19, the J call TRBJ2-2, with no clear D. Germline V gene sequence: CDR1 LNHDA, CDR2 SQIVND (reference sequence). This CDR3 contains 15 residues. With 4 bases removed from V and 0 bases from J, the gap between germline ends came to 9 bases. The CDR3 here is CASSTVTSNTGELFF. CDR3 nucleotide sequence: TGTGCCAGTAGTACGGTGACGTCGAACACCGGGGAGCTGTTTTTT.